Listed here are 24 T cell receptor beta chains from one sample, sequenced in a study of blood T cell repertoires in COVID-19. This table comes from immunoSEQ multiplex PCR, and its TCRdb copy is limited to in-frame clones, with some not included. This table holds around 100,000 clones, more than 75% found once. The sequenced sample was peripheral blood. The receptors derive from a man aged 35 to 55 with acute or convalescent COVID-19.

The chain uses TRBV12-3 or TRBV12-4 and TRBJ1-2; tentative D call: TRBD1 (5 bases). Trimming stripped 6 bases from V and 1 base from J, with 9 bases between. CDR3 length: 13 residues. The CDR3: CASSPGVNYGYTF. The CDR3 bases are TGTGCCAGCAGCCCGGGGGTTAACTATGGCTACACCTTC.

This chain joins TRBV10-2 and TRBJ2-1, with 9 bases identical to TRBD1. V shed 7 bases and J 0 bases; nucleotides not matched to a gene: 4. Germline V gene lookup returns CDR1 WSHSY and CDR2 SAAADI. This CDR3 is built from 15 residues. The CDR3 spells CASKTGGSSYNEQFF. The DNA of the CDR3 is TGCGCCAGCAAGACAGGGGGGAGCTCCTACAATGAGCAGTTCTTC.

This clone was recorded only once. The chain joins TRBV5-4 to TRBJ2-1; the match to TRBD1 covers 10 bases. The V and J ends lost 3 bases and 7 bases, in that order; junction bases with no gene match: 7. Germline V gene lookup returns CDR1 SGHNT and CDR2 YYREEE (reference sequence). This CDR3 comprises 15 residues. CDR3 DNA: TGTGCCAGCAGCTCGGCGGGACAGGGGCAGAATGAGCAGTTCTTC. This codes for CASSSAGQGQNEQFF.

The chain carries TRBV27 and TRBJ2-7, with 11 positions matching TRBD2. The ends lost 3 bases at V and 3 bases at J; junction bases unmatched: 13. CDR3 length equals 18 residues. Germline CDR1 MNHEY, CDR2 SMNVEV (reference sequence). The CDR3 loop is CASSLEFQGLAGGYEQYF. In nucleotides, the CDR3 is TGTGCCAGCAGTTTGGAATTCCAGGGGCTAGCGGGGGGCTACGAGCAGTACTTC.

J is TRBJ1-5 and V is TRBV5-4, with a possible D match to TRBD1 (5 bases). Germline V gene sequence: CDR1 SGHNT, CDR2 YYREEE (reference sequence). Deletions cut 0 bases from V and 2 bases from J, with 12 bases between. This CDR3 has 16 amino acids. CDR3 nucleotides: TGTGCCAGCAGCTTGGGGGGACGGGGGGGCAATCAGCCCCAGCATTTT. Translation gives CASSLGGRGGNQPQHF.

The chain recombines TRBV19 with TRBJ2-3; 7 bases line up with TRBD1. The length of the CDR3 is 16 residues. CDR1 LNHDA and CDR2 SQIVND come from the germline V gene (reference sequence). V was pared by 5 bases and J by 4 bases, with 12 bases of the junction left unmatched. This CDR3 reads CASSLRGQAPPDTQYF. As DNA, the CDR3 is TGTGCCAGTAGTCTGAGAGGACAGGCCCCGCCAGATACGCAGTATTTT.

This clone was detected once. This chain uses TRBV10-1 with TRBJ2-1; 10 bases are shared with TRBD2. The germline gives CDR1 WNHNN, CDR2 SYGVQD (reference sequence). V lost 3 bases, J lost 4 bases, and 6 bases stayed unmatched. CDR3 length: 16 amino acids. CDR3 bases: TGCGCCAGCAGTGACCTAGCGGGAGACCAATACAATGAGCAGTTCTTC. This encodes CASSDLAGDQYNEQFF.

The V and J genes are TRBV5-1 and TRBJ2-7; 15 bases match TRBD2. V shed 4 bases and J 5 bases; nucleotides not matched to a gene: 7. CDR1 is SGHRS and CDR2 is YFSETQ in the germline V gene. The CDR3 consists of 16 residues. CDR3 nucleotide sequence: TGCGCCAGCAGCCAAGGACTAGCGGGAGGGCTGAACGAGCAGTACTTC. Its translation is CASSQGLAGGLNEQYF.

This chain uses TRBV14 with TRBJ1-1, with D unresolved. CDR1 and CDR2 from the germline V gene are SGHDN and FVKESK. V was shortened by 1 base and J by 11 bases, with 11 bases between the two germline ends. CDR3 length: 12 residues. Here the CDR3 reads CASSQGAIYAFF. Written as DNA, the CDR3 is TGTGCCAGCAGCCAAGGAGCGATTTACGCTTTCTTT.

V gene TRBV11-2 combines with J gene TRBJ2-1; 14 positions agree with TRBD2. With V trimmed by 6 bases and J by 8 bases, 6 bases remained unmatched. Germline loops: CDR1 SGHAT, CDR2 FQNNGV. This CDR3 region has 15 residues. CDR3 bases: TGTGCCAGCAGGGGCTGGACTAGCGGGGGGCATGAGCAGTTCTTC. It translates to CASRGWTSGGHEQFF.

CDR3 DNA: TGCGCCAGCAGCCAAGAGGTGACTAGCGGGGGAGGCGAGCAGTACTTC. It is translated as CASSQEVTSGGGEQYF. The chain employs TRBV4-3 and TRBJ2-7; 12 bases match TRBD2. This CDR3 has 16 residues. V lost 0 bases, J lost 6 bases, and 6 bases stayed unmatched. Per germline, CDR1 LGHNA and CDR2 YSLEER.

This clone was counted once. The chain couples TRBV7-7 to TRBJ2-7, with 11 bases identical to TRBD2. Germline V gene data show CDR1 as SSHAT and CDR2 as FNYEAQ (reference sequence). The CDR3 is made up of 15 amino acids. With V trimmed by 6 bases and J by 5 bases, 9 bases remained unmatched. CDR3 sequence: CASSPTSGSPNEQYF. The CDR3 DNA reads as TGTGCCAGCAGTCCTACTAGCGGGAGTCCGAACGAGCAGTACTTC.

The chain uses TRBV19 and TRBJ1-2; D not resolved. V lost 4 bases and J 4 bases, leaving 10 bases between the germline ends. Germline CDR1 is LNHDA and CDR2 is SQIVND (reference sequence). The CDR3 extends over 13 amino acids. In DNA form, the CDR3 reads TGTGCCAGTAGTAGCACAGTGGCCTATGGCTACACCTTC. Amino acid sequence: CASSSTVAYGYTF. The full variable domain, in which reference TRBV19 and TRBJ1-2 provide the parts outside the CDR3, is DGGITQSPKYLFRKEGQNVTLSCEQNLNHDAMYWYRQDPGQGLRLIYYSQIVNDFQKGDIAEGYSVSREKKESFPLTVTSAQKNPTAFYLCASSSTVAYGYTFGSGTRLTVV.

This clone was counted a few times. The chain recombines TRBV4-1 with TRBJ1-5, with D possibly matching TRBD1 (6 bases). Germline V lookup: CDR1 MGHRA, CDR2 YSYEKL. With 0 bases removed from V and 3 bases from J, the gap between germline ends came to 9 bases. The CDR3 is 15 amino acids. The CDR3 sequence: CASSQEWTDNQPQHF. In nucleotides, the CDR3 is TGCGCCAGCAGCCAAGAATGGACAGACAATCAGCCCCAGCATTTT.

The chain couples TRBV7-8 to TRBJ2-1; 10 positions agree with TRBD2. J was trimmed by 8 bases and V by 1 base; bases with no gene match: 11. Germline lookup yields CDR1 SGHVS and CDR2 FQNEAQ. This CDR3 has 17 residues. The CDR3 bases are TGTGCCAGCAGCTTAGGGCTAGCGGGAGTCGCTAGGTATGAGCAGTTCTTC. Its translation is CASSLGLAGVARYEQFF.

This rearrangement joins TRBV19 to TRBJ1-5; TRBD1 matches 7 bases. Germline V lookup: CDR1 LNHDA, CDR2 SQIVND (reference sequence). V gave up 1 base and J gave up 0 bases; unmatched junction bases: 3. The CDR3 runs 16 residues. CDR3: CASSIGGTVSNQPQHF. The CDR3 DNA follows: TGTGCCAGTAGTATAGGGGGGACAGTTAGCAATCAGCCCCAGCATTTT.

The gene calls are TRBV14 and TRBJ2-1; TRBD1 might be the D (6 bases). The length of the CDR3 is 15 residues. Per the germline V gene, CDR1 is SGHDN and CDR2 is FVKESK. Trimming removed 4 bases from V and 4 bases from J, with 14 bases in between. CDR3 sequence reads: CASSLTLDRYNEQFF. Here the CDR3 DNA reads TGTGCCAGCAGCCTAACCTTGGACAGATACAATGAGCAGTTCTTC. The full variable domain, completed using reference TRBV14 and TRBJ2-1, is EAGVTQFPSHSVIEKGQTVTLRCDPISGHDNLYWYRRVMGKEIKFLLHFVKESKQDESGMPNNRFLAERTGGTYSTLKVQPAELEDSGVYFCASSLTLDRYNEQFFGPGTRLTVL.

The CDR3 is CASSYSTSVGTQYF. In DNA, the CDR3 is TGTGCCAGCAGTTACTCTACTAGCGTGGGGACCCAGTACTTC. The V gene is TRBV6-6, the J gene TRBJ2-5; 7 bases are a match to TRBD2. Germline assignment: CDR1 MNHNY and CDR2 SVGAGI (reference sequence). The CDR3 spans 14 residues. V trimming: 0 bases; J trimming: 7 bases; junction bases outside the gene matches: 5.

The CDR3 nucleotides read TGTGCCTGGAGTGACACCAAGAACCGGGGTCAGCCCCAGCATTTT. It translates to CAWSDTKNRGQPQHF. The chain is built from TRBV30 and TRBJ1-5, with D unclear. Between the trimmed V and J ends, which lost 1 base and 6 bases, there was a span of 16 bases. This CDR3 region has 15 residues. Germline V gives CDR1 GTSNPN, CDR2 SVGIG (reference sequence).

This chain uses TRBV5-1 with TRBJ2-7, with a tentative D call TRBD2 (5 bases). Germline V gives CDR1 SGHRS, CDR2 YFSETQ. V dropped 2 bases and J dropped 6 bases, with 9 bases sitting between them. CDR3 length: 12 residues. DNA of the CDR3: TGCGCCAGCAGCTTTGCGGGCGCCGAGCAGTACTTC. It is translated as CASSFAGAEQYF.

This clone has just one count. The V gene is TRBV6-5, the J gene TRBJ2-1; 10 nucleotides match TRBD2. J lost 3 bases, V lost 6 bases, and 2 bases had no gene match. The germline V gene encodes CDR1 MNHEY and CDR2 SVGAGI. CDR3 length: 14 amino acids. CDR3 loop: CASRLAGDYNEQFF. CDR3 coding DNA: TGTGCCAGCAGGCTAGCGGGAGACTACAATGAGCAGTTCTTC.

The V gene is TRBV13, the J gene TRBJ1-2; D possibly corresponds to TRBD1 (6 bases). Trimming cost V 2 bases and J 8 bases, with 15 bases left between them. Germline lookup yields CDR1 PRHDT and CDR2 FYEKMQ (reference sequence). The length of the CDR3 is 14 residues. Here the CDR3 DNA reads TGTGCCAGCAGCTTATCAGCGGGAGGGGGAGGCTACACCTTC. It codes for CASSLSAGGGGYTF.

J is TRBJ1-1 and V is TRBV30; 7 bases are a match to TRBD1. Germline lookup yields CDR1 GTSNPN and CDR2 SVGIG (reference sequence). This CDR3 comprises 13 residues. J lost 1 base, V lost 4 bases, and 3 bases had no gene match. CDR3 nucleotide sequence: TGTGCCTGGACCCGACAGGGGAACACTGAAGCTTTCTTT. Translating gives CAWTRQGNTEAFF. Looking up the rest from reference TRBV30 and TRBJ1-1 gives the full variable domain: SQTIHQWPATLVQPVGSPLSLECTVEGTSNPNLYWYRQAAGRGLQLLFYSVGIGQISSEVPQNLSASRPQDRQFILSSKKLLLSDSGFYLCAWTRQGNTEAFFGQGTRLTVV.

The rearrangement joins TRBV24-1 to TRBJ2-7, with a possible D match to TRBD1 (5 bases). Trimming took 4 bases from V and 3 from J, leaving 18 bases between them. Per germline, CDR1 KGHDR and CDR2 SFDVKD. CDR3 length equals 16 residues. CDR3 amino acids: CATSEPRVLVVYEQYF. The DNA of the CDR3 is TGTGCCACCAGTGAACCCAGGGTGCTGGTCGTCTACGAGCAGTACTTC.